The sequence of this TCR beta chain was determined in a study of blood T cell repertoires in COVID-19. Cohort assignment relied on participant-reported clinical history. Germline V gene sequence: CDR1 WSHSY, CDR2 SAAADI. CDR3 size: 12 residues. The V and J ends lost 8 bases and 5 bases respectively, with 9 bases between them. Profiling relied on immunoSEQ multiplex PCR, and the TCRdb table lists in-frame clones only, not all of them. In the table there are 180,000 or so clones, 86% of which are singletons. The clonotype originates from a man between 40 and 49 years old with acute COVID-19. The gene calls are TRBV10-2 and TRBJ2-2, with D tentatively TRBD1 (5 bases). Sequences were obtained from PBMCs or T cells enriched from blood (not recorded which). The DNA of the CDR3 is TGCGCCAGCGCTCAGGGAACCGGGGAGCTGTTTTTT. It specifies CASAQGTGELFF.